This T cell receptor (beta chain) was obtained from a study of vaccination and CD4 T cells after COVID-19. Between the trimmed V and J ends, which lost 1 base and 8 bases, there was a span of 7 bases. Germline V lookup: CDR1 LNHNV, CDR2 YYDKDF (reference sequence). The CDR3 runs 12 residues. Noted treatment: roughly nine-day PBMC culture with coronavirus spike peptide pools or control peptides (ViraFEST assay). Via ViraFEST, peptide pools expanded antigen-specific T cells before TCR sequencing. This clonotype was seen more than once but under ten times. Antigen unknown. At the Johns Hopkins FTIC core, DNA taken from cultured CD4+ T cells was sequenced by way of the Oncomine TCR Beta short-read assay. Each CDR3 protein gets one entry after TCRdb re-called the PCR reads with MiXCR. The sample contains about 19,000 distinct CDR3 sequences, under 65% of which appear only once.

This specimen was CD4+ T cells from blood, cultured in vitro, taken after SARS-CoV-2 vaccination. The chain combines TRBV15 with TRBJ2-3; D is unclear. The TCR originated in a human donor who had recovered from COVID-19. The DNA for the CDR3 is TGTGCCACCAGCAGAGTAGGATCTACGCAGTATTTT. It is translated as CATSRVGSTQYF.